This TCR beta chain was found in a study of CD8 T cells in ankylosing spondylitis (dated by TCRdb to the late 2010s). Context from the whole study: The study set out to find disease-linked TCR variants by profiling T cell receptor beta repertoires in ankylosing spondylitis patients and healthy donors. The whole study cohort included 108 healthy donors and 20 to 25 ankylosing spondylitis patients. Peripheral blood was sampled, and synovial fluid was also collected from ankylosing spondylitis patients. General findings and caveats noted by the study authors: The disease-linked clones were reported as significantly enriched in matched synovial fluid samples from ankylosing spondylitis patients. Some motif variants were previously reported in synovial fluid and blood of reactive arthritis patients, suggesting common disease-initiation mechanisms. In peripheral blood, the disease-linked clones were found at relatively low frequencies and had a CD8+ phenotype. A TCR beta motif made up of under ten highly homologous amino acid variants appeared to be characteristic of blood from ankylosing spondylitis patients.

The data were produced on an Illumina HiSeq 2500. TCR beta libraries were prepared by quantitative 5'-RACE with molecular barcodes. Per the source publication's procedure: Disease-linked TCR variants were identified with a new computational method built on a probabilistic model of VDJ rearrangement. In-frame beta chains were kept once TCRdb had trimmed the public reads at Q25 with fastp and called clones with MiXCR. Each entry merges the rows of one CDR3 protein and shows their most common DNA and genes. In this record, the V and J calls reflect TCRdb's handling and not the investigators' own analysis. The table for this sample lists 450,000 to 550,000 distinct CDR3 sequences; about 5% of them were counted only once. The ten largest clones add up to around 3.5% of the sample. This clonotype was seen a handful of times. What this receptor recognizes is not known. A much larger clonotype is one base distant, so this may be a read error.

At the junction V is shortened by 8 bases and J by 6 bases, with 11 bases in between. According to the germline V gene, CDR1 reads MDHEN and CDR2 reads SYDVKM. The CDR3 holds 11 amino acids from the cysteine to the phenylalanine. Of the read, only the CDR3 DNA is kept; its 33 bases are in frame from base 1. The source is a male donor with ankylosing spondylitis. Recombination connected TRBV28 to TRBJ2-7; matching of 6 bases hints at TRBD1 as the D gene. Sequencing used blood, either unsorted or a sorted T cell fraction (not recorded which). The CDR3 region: CASGQISEQYF. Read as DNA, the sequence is TGTGCCAGCGGACAGATCTCCGAGCAGTACTTC.